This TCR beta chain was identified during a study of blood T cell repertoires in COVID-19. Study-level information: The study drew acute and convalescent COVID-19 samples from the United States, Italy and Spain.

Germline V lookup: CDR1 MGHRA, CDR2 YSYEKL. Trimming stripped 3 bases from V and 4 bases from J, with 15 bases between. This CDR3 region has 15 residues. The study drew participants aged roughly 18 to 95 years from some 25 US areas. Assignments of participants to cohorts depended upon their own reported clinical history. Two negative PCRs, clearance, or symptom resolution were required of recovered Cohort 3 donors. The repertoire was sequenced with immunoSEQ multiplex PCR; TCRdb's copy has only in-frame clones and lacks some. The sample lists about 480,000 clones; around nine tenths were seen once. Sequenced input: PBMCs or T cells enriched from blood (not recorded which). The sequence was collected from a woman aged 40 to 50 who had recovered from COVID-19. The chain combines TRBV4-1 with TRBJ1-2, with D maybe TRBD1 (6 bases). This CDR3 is CASSHPLGASYGYTF. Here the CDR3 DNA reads TGCGCCAGCAGCCACCCCTTGGGGGCGAGCTATGGCTACACCTTC.